The source of this T cell receptor beta chain is a study of T cell changes during pregnancy in multiple sclerosis (dated 2019 in TCRdb). About the investigation overall: Changes in the T cell repertoire over the course of pregnancy were examined in this study in women with multiple sclerosis.

The library relied on the immunoSEQ multiplex PCR assay. Imported from immuneACCESS, the table was reduced by TCRdb to in-frame sequences with V and J called. These copies leave out some clones; in studies compared against another copy, an unresolved V gene accounts for under half, and the cause of the remainder is not known. Across this sample there are around 60,000 clones, with roughly nine tenths seen only once. The ten top clones hold under 0.6% of the sample. Comments on this clone: Its antigen remains unidentified. It has no much larger one-base neighbor in the sample; base qualities were not kept.

The CDR3 covers 16 residues, taking in both the cysteine and the phenylalanine. The DNA shown is the 48-base CDR3, in frame from base 1. Unmatched junction bases come to 4, with V trimmed by 0 bases and J by 3 bases. Via the germline V gene, CDR1 is LGHNA and CDR2 YNFKEQ. The chain is encoded by TRBV4-2 joined to TRBJ2-1; a stretch of 8 junction bases matches TRBD1. The receptor's source is a female donor in good health, enrolled as a control in a pregnancy study. The source was CD4+ T cells from peripheral blood mononuclear cells, collected after pregnancy. The sequenced DNA: TGTGCCAGCAGCCAAGATAGACAGGGGTTCTACAATGAGCAGTTCTTC. Its translation reads: CASSQDRQGFYNEQFF.